This TCR beta chain was identified during a study of cytomegalovirus exposure and HLA in healthy donors (TCRdb year 2017). The study in broad terms: According to an earlier analysis of several hundred of the donors, 150 million to 200 million T cells yielded 90 million to 130 million unique TCR beta sequences and roughly 280 Gb of sequence data. Several DR-DQ haplotypes were handled as single units for association and clustering because linkage in the cohort was strong. A later genetic analysis took genome-wide SNP genotypes for about 55% of the roughly 670 donors and used that subset as a discovery cohort. Typing coverage differed by locus: A, B, C, DRB1 and DQB1 were typed in roughly 620-630 donors, DQA1 in 500 to 550, DPA1 in around 610, and DPB1 in roughly 470. Among around 400 genotyped donors of the cohort, an average of around 250,000 unique TCR beta nucleotide sequences was sequenced per donor, of which 15% to 20% were non-productive. The study profiled the T cell repertoires of about 720 subjects by immunosequencing and related them to cytomegalovirus serostatus. In a later analysis, previously published TCR beta repertoires from 600 to 850 donors were re-analyzed and high-resolution HLA genotyping was added so that TCR occurrence patterns could be studied. To predict cytomegalovirus infection status, the study combined high-throughput TCR immunosequencing, statistical association of individual TCRs with disease status, and machine learning. HLA typing covered class I and class II loci at four-digit resolution. Besides the first cohort of approximately 670 subjects, a separate validation cohort made up of 90 to 150 different subjects was used. An earlier analysis of 450 to 750 of the donors used high-throughput TCR beta sequencing to judge whether each TCR beta V gene segment behaved as functional or pseudogenic. The later analysis used no new phenotypic data to find candidate immune exposures, relying instead on TCR beta sequences and their occurrence across donors. An early release covering more than 500 HLA-typed donors comprised about 290 gigabases of sequencing data and around 85 million unique TCR sequences. Every repertoire in the discovery cohort had been generated on one and the same sequencing platform. Among the roughly 410 genotyped donors, more than 70% belonged to the genetic ancestry cluster associated with self-reported Caucasian donors. Donor age, sex, ethnicity and CMV serostatus were compiled together with the repertoire data. The aim of the study was to test whether cataloging public T cell receptors could identify signatures of past pathogen exposure.

The cohort comprised some 680 healthy bone marrow donors. At the time of sampling, every cohort member was nominally healthy, though immune exposures that went unrecorded were likely present. The donor tested CMV seronegative and was one of the 352 seronegative cohort members. A peripheral blood sample was provided by each donor, and peripheral blood mononuclear cells were used for TCR beta sequencing. Genomic DNA was extracted from the blood cell samples with the Qiagen DNeasy Blood Extraction Kit. Of note for this clone: Its antigen specificity is not known. No base-level quality is on record; no much larger clone is a single base apart.

The library came from the immunoSEQ multiplex PCR assay. The multiplex PCR relied on a mix of 60 forward primers for TCR Vbeta segments and 13 reverse primers for TCR Jbeta segments. The CDR3 region of rearranged TCR beta genes was amplified from genomic DNA by a multiplex PCR assay. The amplified TCR beta libraries were sequenced on the Illumina HiSeq System as 87-base-pair reads. The authors' analysis ran thus. In a later analysis, tens of millions of unique TCR beta chains were counted across the 650 to 750 repertoires, and roughly 9.9 million of these chains were shared by at least two donors. To remove PCR and sequencing errors, raw reads were error-corrected and collapsed into unique sequences using a nearest-neighbor algorithm that merged closely related sequences. V, D and J gene segments were assigned by aligning CDR3 sequences to IMGT reference sequences. For a sequence to be retained, a match of at least six nucleotides to both a V gene segment and a J gene segment was required. A rearrangement counted as productive if the CDR3 had no stop codons and remained in frame with V and J, and every other rearrangement counted as non-productive. Following IMGT convention, CDR3 was defined as the stretch from the second conserved V-encoded cysteine to the conserved J-encoded phenylalanine. The earlier analysis of some 600 of the donors excluded sequences that lacked an unambiguous match to a single V gene segment. In an earlier analysis of 450 to 700 of the donors, V segments were called functional above 56.7% productive rearrangements and were called segregating when the between-donor standard deviation exceeded 5%. A statistical classification framework was built to diagnose cytomegalovirus status from the catalog of TCR beta chain sequences. In a later analysis, TCR nucleotide sequences were compared against IMGT/GENE-DB human TR gene sequences so that V and J genes could be assigned. The TCRdist pipeline was used in a later analysis to assign CDR3 sequences and most-parsimonious VDJ recombination scenarios. In a later analysis, each TCR beta chain was defined by its CDR3 amino acid sequence together with its V-gene family, and reads lacking a unique V-gene family were excluded. To address suspected cross-contamination and a sequencing artifact, a later analysis removed 592 highly shared, low-generation-probability nucleotide sequences. In a later analysis, a clonal expansion index was calculated for each public chain from normalized within-repertoire ranks of inferred template counts. Generation probabilities in a later analysis came from a VDJ recombination model fitted to out-of-frame rearrangements, and those results were checked against IGoR. A later analysis scored TCR-TCR, TCR-HLA and TCR-CMV co-occurrence with hypergeometric tests, applying a repertoire-size bias correction to TCR pairs. A later analysis estimated false discovery rates by permuting HLA or CMV assignments 20 times. In a later analysis, co-occurring TCRs were grouped with DBSCAN, and TCRdist sequence similarity was added when clustering was performed within HLA-allele-positive subsets. Co-occurrence clustering excluded repertoires with fewer than 30,000 or more than 120,000 public chains, plus five with anomalous nucleotide sharing. The source is immuneACCESS, and TCRdb retained only in-frame sequences with V and J called. Part of the clones is not carried over; for the studies checked, unresolved V genes explain less than half of this, and the remainder is unexplained. For V, J and clone size, that table is used; D and trimming come from the DNA. This sample has about 160,000 clones in its table, and approximately 80% of those were observed once. The ten largest clones add up to roughly 1.3% of the sample.

The paper's findings and limits, for the study overall: For the cohort, immune exposure information was limited to CMV serostatus. Compared with the roughly 710-donor mean, donors in an Asian-associated ancestry cluster had fewer N-insertions in productive TCRs, according to a later genetic analysis. Cytomegalovirus status was reported to be diagnosed by the classifier with high specificity and sensitivity in both the original and validation cohorts. A later analysis associated 15,000 to 20,000 TCR beta sequences with specific HLA alleles at a false discovery rate of 0.05. The cohort was sequenced for TCR beta chains only, and without alpha or paired-chain data the features that could be detected were limited. In a later analysis, HLA-associated TCR beta chains were found to be more clonally expanded and to have lower generation probabilities than equally common non-associated chains. When HLA alleles, especially DR and DQ, strongly co-occurred, TCR associations were difficult to assign to individual alleles. Approximately 18 rarely observed V segments, including chromosome 9 orphons, were excluded from the earlier analysis of approximately 500 of the donors because counts were too low. Most TCR sequences were seen in very few donors, while some public TCRs were found in many individuals. In a later analysis, most CMV-associated TCR beta chains were found to appear HLA-restricted, with HLA associations seemingly driven largely by CMV exposure. According to a later analysis, TCR association rates differed among HLA loci, with DRB1 alleles showing the most associated TCRs and HLA-C alleles showing the fewest. Because HLA typing was missing for some donors at each locus, association tests included only the typed subset. An association between a missense DCLRE1C variant and V-gene and J-gene trimming of TCR beta chains was found in a later genetic analysis and replicated in an independent cohort. An earlier analysis of several hundred of the donors showed that most TCR beta V segments appeared in productive rearrangements either about 87% or about 30% of the time, which broadly matched IMGT annotations. The study gave a list of 150 to 200 TCR beta chains associated with cytomegalovirus. In vitro tests confirmed that a few of the cytomegalovirus-associated TCR beta chains recognize cytomegalovirus antigens. A further reported finding was that TCR beta sequences accurately predicted the HLA-A and HLA-B alleles for most subjects in the first cohort. According to the authors, the approach could potentially be generalized to other disease states and immunological phenotypes. A later analysis reported that several top co-occurrence clusters appeared linked to parvovirus B19, influenza, CMV and Epstein-Barr virus. Correlated functional status among segregating V segments might be attributable to linkage disequilibrium, but an unknown experimental factor could not be ruled out. Roughly uniform sequencing depth across donors was assumed in presence/absence analyses, although this assumption may not hold. A cluster of highly shared sequence variants was judged likely to represent a technical artifact of the sequencing pipeline.

The receptor was derived from a man in his thirties or forties in good health and CMV-seronegative. Sequenced sample: PBMCs.

The CDR3 corresponds to CASSAGLQDTQYF. In nucleotide form, the sequence is TGTGCCAGCAGCGCGGGATTACAAGATACGCAGTATTTT. Here the chain combines TRBV9 and TRBJ2-3, with a weak D call of TRBD2 (5 bases match). The germline V gene encodes CDR1 SGDLS and CDR2 YYNGEE. The CDR3 measures 13 amino acids from cysteine to phenylalanine. Only CDR3 DNA is held: 39 bases, read in frame from base 1. Trimming at the junction amounts to 3 bases on V and 5 bases on J, and the germline ends lie 10 bases apart.